This T cell receptor beta chain comes out of a study of T cells after yellow fever vaccination. This CDR3 has 14 residues. With V trimmed by 6 bases and J by 2 bases, 6 bases remained unmatched. This clonotype has only a few counts. TCRdb re-called the 5' RACE reads through MiXCR, storing one row per CDR3 protein. The sample contains roughly 340,000 distinct CDR3 sequences, about 9.5% of which appear only once. This chain uses TRBV12-3 or TRBV12-4 with TRBJ2-5; 7 positions agree with TRBD1. The sample in question was PBMCs, obtained on the day of the first yellow fever vaccination. The sequence was obtained from a man aged 18 to 30 who received the YFV17D yellow fever vaccine. Written as DNA, the CDR3 is TGTGCCAGCAGCCACGAGGGACAGCAAGAGACCCAGTACTTC. Protein sequence: CASSHEGQQETQYF.